What follows are 8 T cell receptor beta chains derived from one specimen sequenced in a study of T cells in Graves' hyperthyroidism and ophthalmopathy. Authors of the study amplified TCR beta CDR3 regions from RNA transcripts. During a first-round RT-PCR of the TCR CDR3, the HTBI primer set was used. TCRdb passed the multiplex PCR reads through MiXCR, listing each CDR3 protein once. The sample has hundreds of thousands of distinct CDR3 sequences; approximately 14% are singletons. Specimen: blood. These receptors were collected from a woman between 18 and 29 years old with Graves' hyperthyroidism.

This chain uses TRBV9 with TRBJ2-3, with 8 bases fitting TRBD2. The CDR3 has 19 residues. The germline gives CDR1 SGDLS, CDR2 YYNGEE. Germline trimming cut 0 bases from V and 0 bases from J; bases unmatched to any gene: 12. CDR3 protein: CASSVGLAGGIPSTDTQYF. Written as DNA, the CDR3 is TGTGCCAGCAGCGTAGGGCTAGCGGGTGGGATCCCTAGCACAGATACGCAGTATTTT. The variable domain in full, completed from reference TRBV9 and TRBJ2-3, reads DSGVTQTPKHLITATGQRVTLRCSPRSGDLSVYWYQQSLDQGLQFLIQYYNGEERAKGNILERFSAQQFPDLHSELNLSSLELGDSALYFCASSVGLAGGIPSTDTQYFGPGTRLTVL.

This clonotype was detected only a few times. This chain connects TRBV14 to TRBJ2-7; D perhaps matches TRBD2 (5 bases). Germline lookup yields CDR1 SGHDN and CDR2 FVKESK. This CDR3 comprises 13 residues. V lost 4 bases to trimming and J lost 7 bases, with 14 bases between them. The CDR3 coding sequence is TGTGCCAGCAGCCGTACCTTCCCGGGGGAGCAGTACTTC. Its protein product is CASSRTFPGEQYF. Together with reference TRBV14 and TRBJ2-7, the CDR3 gives the full variable domain: EAGVTQFPSHSVIEKGQTVTLRCDPISGHDNLYWYRRVMGKEIKFLLHFVKESKQDESGMPNNRFLAERTGGTYSTLKVQPAELEDSGVYFCASSRTFPGEQYFGPGTRLTVT.

The table lists this clonotype with many counts. One end of the junction does not line up with germline, which may come from a read error. J is TRBJ2-5 and V is TRBV12-3 or TRBV12-4, with TRBD2 matching 12 bases. The length of the CDR3 is 17 residues. CDR3 bases: TGTGCCAGCAGTTTCTCTAGCGGGGGGGCCCGTCAAGCGACCCAGTACTTC. Protein sequence: CASSFSSGGARQATQYF.

Many counts were recorded for this clonotype. This chain connects TRBV5-1 to TRBJ1-5; 7 nucleotides agree with TRBD1. The V segment lost 4 bases and the J segment 6 bases; nucleotides outside the gene matches: 7. Germline V gene lookup returns CDR1 SGHRS and CDR2 YFSETQ. The CDR3 is 14 residues long. The CDR3 protein is CASSPGQEGQPQHF. DNA for the CDR3: TGCGCCAGCAGCCCCGGACAGGAGGGTCAGCCCCAGCATTTT.

The chain has TRBV6-9 and TRBJ1-2; D gene unclear. Trimming removed 4 bases at V and 8 bases at J, with 14 bases between. CDR1 is MNHGY and CDR2 is SVAAGI in the germline V gene. The CDR3 spans 13 residues. The CDR3 reads CASSFKETGGYTF. The CDR3 DNA reads TGTGCCAGCAGTTTTAAAGAGACGGGAGGCTACACCTTC.

The chain combines TRBV4-1 with TRBJ1-1; perhaps TRBD1 as D (6 bases). The CDR3 runs 17 residues. The V end was cut by 2 bases, the J end by 3 bases, with 19 bases between. CDR1 is MGHRA and CDR2 is YSYEKL in the germline V gene. The CDR3 sequence is CASSQLRSRGGYTEAFF. The CDR3 region has the DNA TGCGCCAGCAGCCAACTCCGTTCGAGGGGGGGATACACTGAAGCTTTCTTT.

This clonotype turned up a few times. This may be a read error: a much more frequent sequence differs by one nucleotide. The J gene is TRBJ2-1, the V gene TRBV6-6; D is possibly TRBD2 (6 bases). Germline V gene sequence: CDR1 MNHNY, CDR2 SVGAGI (reference sequence). The length of the CDR3 is 17 residues. CDR3 protein: CASSYLSGLHSYNGQFF. In nucleotides, the CDR3 is TGTGCCAGCAGTTACCTTTCGGGACTCCACTCCTACAATGGGCAGTTCTTC.

V is TRBV28 and J is TRBJ1-1, with D hard to call. CDR3 length: 11 residues. The V and J ends lost 8 bases and 1 base respectively, with 5 bases between them. CDR1 MDHEN and CDR2 SYDVKM come from the germline V gene. CDR3 sequence: CASDANTEAFF. CDR3 sequence (DNA): TGTGCCAGCGACGCGAACACTGAAGCTTTCTTT.